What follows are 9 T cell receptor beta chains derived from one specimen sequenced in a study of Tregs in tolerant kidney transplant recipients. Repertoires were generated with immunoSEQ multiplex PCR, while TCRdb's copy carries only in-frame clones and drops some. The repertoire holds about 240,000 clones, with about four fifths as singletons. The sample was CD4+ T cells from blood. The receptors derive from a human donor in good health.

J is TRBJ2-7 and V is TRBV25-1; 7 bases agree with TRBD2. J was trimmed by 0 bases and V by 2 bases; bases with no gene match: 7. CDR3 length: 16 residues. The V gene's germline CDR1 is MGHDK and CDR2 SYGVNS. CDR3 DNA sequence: TGTGCCAGCAGTGAAAAAGCGGGACGGAGCTCCTACGAGCAGTACTTC. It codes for CASSEKAGRSSYEQYF.

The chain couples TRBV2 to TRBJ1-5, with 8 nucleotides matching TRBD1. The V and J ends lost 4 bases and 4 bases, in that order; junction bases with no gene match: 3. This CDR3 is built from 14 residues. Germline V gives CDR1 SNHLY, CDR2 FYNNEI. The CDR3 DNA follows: TGTGCCAGCAGTGGGGACAGGAATAATCAGCCCCAGCATTTT. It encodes CASSGDRNNQPQHF.

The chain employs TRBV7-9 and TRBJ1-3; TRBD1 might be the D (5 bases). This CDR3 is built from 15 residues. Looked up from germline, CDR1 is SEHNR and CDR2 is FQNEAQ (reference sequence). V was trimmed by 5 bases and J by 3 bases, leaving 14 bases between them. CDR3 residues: CASSTNPRVGNTIYF. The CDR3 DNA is TGTGCCAGCAGCACAAATCCCAGGGTTGGAAACACCATATATTTT.

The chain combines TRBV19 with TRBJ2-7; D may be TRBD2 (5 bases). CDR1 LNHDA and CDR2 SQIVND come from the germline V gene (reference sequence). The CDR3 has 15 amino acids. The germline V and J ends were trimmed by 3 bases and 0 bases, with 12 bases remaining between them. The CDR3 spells CASSILRGLSYEQYF. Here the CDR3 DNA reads TGTGCCAGTAGTATCCTTCGGGGTCTCTCCTACGAGCAGTACTTC.

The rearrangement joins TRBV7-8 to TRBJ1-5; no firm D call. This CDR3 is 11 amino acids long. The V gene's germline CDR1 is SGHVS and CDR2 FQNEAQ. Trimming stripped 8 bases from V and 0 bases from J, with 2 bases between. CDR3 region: CASGSNQPQHF. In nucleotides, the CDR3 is TGTGCCAGCGGTAGCAATCAGCCCCAGCATTTT.

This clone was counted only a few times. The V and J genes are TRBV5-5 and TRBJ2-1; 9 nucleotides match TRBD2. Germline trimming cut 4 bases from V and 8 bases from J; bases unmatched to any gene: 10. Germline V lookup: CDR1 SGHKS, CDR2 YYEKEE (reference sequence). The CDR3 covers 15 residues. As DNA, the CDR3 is TGTGCCAGCAGCCAGCAGCGGGAGGTTACCGATGAGCAGTTCTTC. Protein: CASSQQREVTDEQFF. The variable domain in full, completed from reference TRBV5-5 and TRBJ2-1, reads DAGVTQSPTHLIKTRGQQVTLRCSPISGHKSVSWYQQVLGQGPQFIFQYYEKEERGRGNFPDRFSARQFPNYSSELNVNALLLGDSALYLCASSQQREVTDEQFFGPGTRLTVL.

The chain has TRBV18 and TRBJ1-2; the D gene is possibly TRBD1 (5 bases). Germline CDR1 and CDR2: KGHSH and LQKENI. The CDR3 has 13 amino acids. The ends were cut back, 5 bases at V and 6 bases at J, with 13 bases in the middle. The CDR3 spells CASSGTASHGYTF. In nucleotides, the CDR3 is TGTGCCAGCTCAGGGACTGCTTCCCATGGCTACACCTTC.

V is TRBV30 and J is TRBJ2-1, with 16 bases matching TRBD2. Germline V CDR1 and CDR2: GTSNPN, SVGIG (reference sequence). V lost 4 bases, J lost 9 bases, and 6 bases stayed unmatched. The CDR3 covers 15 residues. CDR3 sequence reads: CAWTQGLAGGGEQFF. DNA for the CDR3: TGTGCCTGGACCCAGGGACTAGCGGGAGGGGGTGAGCAGTTCTTC.

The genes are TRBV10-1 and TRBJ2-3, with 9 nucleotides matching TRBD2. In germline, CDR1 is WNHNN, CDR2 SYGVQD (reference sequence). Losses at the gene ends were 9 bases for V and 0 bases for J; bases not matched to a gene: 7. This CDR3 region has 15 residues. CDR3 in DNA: TGCGCCAGTCGCGGAACTAGCGGGAGCACAGATACGCAGTATTTT. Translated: CASRGTSGSTDTQYF.